The 25 T cell receptor beta chains presented below share a single source sample, sequenced in a study of blood T cell repertoires in COVID-19. The assay was immunoSEQ multiplex PCR, and TCRdb's table has in-frame clones only and misses some. The top ten clones hold approximately 3.3% of a sample with roughly 80,000 clones, roughly 84% of them seen once. Source material: peripheral blood. The source is a man aged 50-60 years with acute or convalescent COVID-19.

The rearrangement joins TRBV7-2 to TRBJ1-2; D unresolved. CDR1 SGHTA and CDR2 FQGNSA come from the germline V gene. This CDR3 comprises 14 residues. The V gene lost 4 bases and the J gene lost 7 bases, with 16 bases spanning the gap. CDR3 in amino acids: CASSSPGGVFGYTF. CDR3 DNA sequence: TGTGCCAGCAGCTCCCCTGGCGGGGTTTTTGGCTACACCTTC.

The rearrangement joins TRBV28 to TRBJ1-1; D is perhaps TRBD1 (5 bases). Trimming pared 6 bases from V and 7 bases from J, leaving 18 bases between. CDR1 is MDHEN and CDR2 is SYDVKM in the germline V gene. There are 14 residues in the CDR3. The CDR3 sequence is CASRGPQLPGEAFF. As DNA, the CDR3 is TGTGCCAGCAGGGGGCCGCAATTACCCGGTGAAGCTTTCTTT.

The V and J genes are TRBV6-4 and TRBJ2-2, with 8 nucleotides matching TRBD2. After removal of 8 bases from V and 5 bases from J, the junction contained 7 bases not matched to a gene. The CDR3 contains 14 residues. CDR1 MRHNA and CDR2 SNTAGT come from the germline V gene. The DNA of the CDR3 is TGTGCCAGCTCTACTAGCGGATATACCGGGGAGCTGTTTTTT. Translating it yields CASSTSGYTGELFF.

The CDR3 coding sequence is TGTGCCAGCAGTGAAGCCCCACGGAGGTACAGGGCGAGCAATCAGCCCCAGCATTTT. This sequence encodes CASSEAPRRYRASNQPQHF. The chain has TRBV6-1 and TRBJ1-5, with a tentative D call TRBD1 (6 bases). Between the trimmed V and J ends, which lost 0 bases and 1 base, there was a span of 19 bases. This CDR3 comprises 19 residues. Looked up from germline, CDR1 is MNHNS and CDR2 is SASEGT.

This clone has only one observation. The chain carries TRBV27 and TRBJ1-1; D call uncertain. CDR1 and CDR2 from the germline V gene are MNHEY and SMNVEV (reference sequence). V shed 3 bases and J shed 2 bases, with 7 bases lying between them. This CDR3 has 13 residues. CDR3 region: CASSFRLNTEAFF. The DNA of the CDR3 is TGTGCCAGCAGTTTCAGGCTAAACACTGAAGCTTTCTTT.

The chain has TRBV19 and TRBJ2-7; 8 positions agree with TRBD1. J lost 5 bases, V lost 7 bases, and 7 bases had no gene match. Germline V lookup: CDR1 LNHDA, CDR2 SQIVND (reference sequence). This CDR3 has 13 amino acids. The CDR3 here is CASTPTGANEQYF. The CDR3 DNA reads as TGTGCCAGTACCCCGACAGGGGCGAACGAGCAGTACTTC.

This rearrangement joins TRBV24-1 to TRBJ2-7, with D unclear. Trimming stripped 4 bases from V and 2 bases from J, with 8 bases between. The CDR3 has 13 amino acids. Germline loops: CDR1 KGHDR, CDR2 SFDVKD. The CDR3 nucleotides read TGTGCCACCAGTGACGCTAGGACCTACGAGCAGTACTTC. The encoded protein is CATSDARTYEQYF.

V usage is TRBV6-6 and J usage is TRBJ1-2; no clear D. The CDR3 is 14 amino acids. Looked up from germline, CDR1 is MNHNY and CDR2 is SVGAGI (reference sequence). Trimming left V 2 bases short and J 0 bases short, with 7 bases between. CDR3 amino acids: CASSYLQSNYGYTF. CDR3 DNA: TGTGCCAGCAGTTACCTCCAGTCTAACTATGGCTACACCTTC.

This chain links TRBV6-1 with TRBJ2-3; D gene ambiguous. The V and J ends lost 3 bases and 1 base respectively, with 11 bases between them. The CDR3 loop spans 15 amino acids. Germline V lookup: CDR1 MNHNS, CDR2 SASEGT. CDR3 nucleotides: TGTGCCAGCAGTGACGGGTCCGTAGGCACAGATACGCAGTATTTT. It encodes CASSDGSVGTDTQYF.

The V call is TRBV3-1 (or the pseudogene TRBV3-2), the J call TRBJ2-7; D remains ambiguous. The CDR3 is 13 residues long. Trimming took 4 bases from V and 1 from J, leaving 8 bases between them. CDR1 LGHDT and CDR2 YNNKEL come from the germline V gene (reference sequence). Written as DNA, the CDR3 is TGTGCCAGCAGCCCTCCCGGGTCCTACGAGCAGTACTTC. It translates to CASSPPGSYEQYF.

This chain links TRBV18 with TRBJ2-3; D might be TRBD2 (5 bases). CDR3 length: 15 residues. In germline, CDR1 is KGHSH, CDR2 LQKENI. V lost 3 bases and J 3 bases, leaving 13 bases between the germline ends. CDR3 sequence reads: CASSPVPGKTDTQYF. CDR3 DNA: TGTGCCAGCTCACCGGTGCCGGGGAAGACAGATACGCAGTATTTT.

The chain has TRBV18 and TRBJ2-7; 9 nucleotides agree with TRBD2. Losses at the gene ends were 6 bases for V and 4 bases for J; bases not matched to a gene: 7. Germline V gene lookup returns CDR1 KGHSH and CDR2 LQKENI. The CDR3 is 14 residues long. For the CDR3, the DNA is TGTGCCAGCTCGCCCGGGACTAGCAGGTACGAGCAGTACTTC. Encoded protein: CASSPGTSRYEQYF.

This clone was seen just once. The CDR3 region is CASSPSPTMETQYF. DNA for the CDR3: TGTGCCAGCAGCCCCTCCCCGACTATGGAGACCCAGTACTTC. The gene calls are TRBV7-2 and TRBJ2-5, with D perhaps TRBD2 (5 bases). CDR3 length equals 14 residues. CDR1 is SGHTA and CDR2 is FQGNSA in the germline V gene. Trimming removed 5 bases from V and 5 bases from J, with 15 bases in between.

V is TRBV6-2 or TRBV6-3 and J is TRBJ1-1; D uncertain. The germline V gene encodes CDR1 MNHEY and CDR2 SVGEGT. The V gene lost 2 bases and the J gene lost 11 bases, with 12 bases spanning the gap. This CDR3 contains 12 residues. Here the CDR3 reads CASSYGGSLAFF. The CDR3 coding sequence is TGTGCCAGCAGTTACGGTGGTAGTTTGGCTTTCTTT.

The chain combines TRBV4-3 with TRBJ2-5; the match to TRBD2 covers 16 bases. The CDR3 has 16 amino acids. Germline loops: CDR1 LGHNA, CDR2 YSLEER. After removal of 3 bases from V and 4 bases from J, the junction contained 2 bases not matched to a gene. The CDR3 loop reads CASSQGLAGGIETQYF. CDR3 DNA: TGCGCCAGCAGCCAGGGACTAGCGGGGGGGATAGAGACCCAGTACTTC.

V usage is TRBV7-2 and J usage is TRBJ1-1, with 7 positions matching TRBD1. The CDR3 contains 15 residues. The V gene's germline CDR1 is SGHTA and CDR2 FQGNSA. V trimming: 3 bases; J trimming: 1 base; junction bases outside the gene matches: 5. CDR3 in amino acids: CASSFGTVANTEAFF. Written as DNA, the CDR3 is TGTGCCAGCAGCTTCGGGACAGTGGCGAACACTGAAGCTTTCTTT.

V usage is TRBV11-3 and J usage is TRBJ2-2; 8 bases line up with TRBD2. The J segment lost 1 base and the V segment lost 5 bases, leaving 3 bases of the junction unmatched. The CDR3 is 15 amino acids. CDR1 is SGHNT and CDR2 is YENEEA in the germline V gene. The CDR3 is CASSPSGGNTGELFF. The CDR3 DNA reads TGTGCCAGCAGCCCCAGCGGGGGGAACACCGGGGAGCTGTTTTTT.

This clone was counted once. The rearrangement joins TRBV3-1 (or the pseudogene TRBV3-2) to TRBJ2-3; a possible D gene is TRBD1 (6 bases). V lost 3 bases, J lost 2 bases, and 15 bases lay in between. The CDR3 contains 16 residues. Germline V gene data show CDR1 as LGHDT and CDR2 as YNNKEL (reference sequence). Here the CDR3 DNA reads TGTGCCAGCAGCCAGGGGGCCTTCATCACCACAGATACGCAGTATTTT. Protein product: CASSQGAFITTDTQYF.

The chain joins TRBV7-6 to TRBJ1-3; 8 bases line up with TRBD1. The V gene end was trimmed by 2 bases and the J gene end by 3 bases; junction bases not matched to a gene: 6. CDR1 SGHVS and CDR2 FNYEAQ come from the germline V gene. The CDR3 has 16 amino acids. The CDR3 DNA sequence: TGTGCCAGCAGCTTAACGGACAGGGCTTATGGAAACACCATATATTTT. Translated, it gives CASSLTDRAYGNTIYF.

The rearrangement joins TRBV7-8 to TRBJ2-2, with TRBD1 matching 9 bases. This CDR3 spans 17 amino acids. Trimming at V came to 5 bases and at J to 7 bases, leaving 14 bases not matched to a gene. The V gene's germline CDR1 is SGHVS and CDR2 FQNEAQ. The CDR3 DNA sequence: TGTGCCAGCAGCAGCCGCCGGGACAGGGTGTATATCGGGGAGCTGTTTTTT. This codes for CASSSRRDRVYIGELFF.

This chain connects TRBV29-1 to TRBJ2-2; 7 nucleotides align to TRBD1. Germline V gene lookup returns CDR1 SQVTM and CDR2 ANQGSEA. The CDR3 runs to 15 residues. V gave up 4 bases and J gave up 8 bases; unmatched junction bases: 13. DNA of the CDR3: TGCAGCGTTGTTGAACCCCAGGGGGATCGGGGGGAGCTGTTTTTT. This translates into CSVVEPQGDRGELFF.

The chain combines TRBV7-9 with TRBJ2-5, with D hard to call. Germline loops: CDR1 SEHNR, CDR2 FQNEAQ (reference sequence). The CDR3 extends over 11 amino acids. With 7 bases removed from V and 3 bases from J, the gap between germline ends came to 6 bases. This CDR3 reads CASTIEETQYF. The CDR3 coding sequence is TGTGCCAGCACCATAGAAGAGACCCAGTACTTC.

The V and J genes are TRBV6-2 or TRBV6-3 and TRBJ1-2; the D gene is possibly TRBD1 (6 bases). This CDR3 has 15 residues. V shed 1 base and J shed 8 bases, with 17 bases lying between them. The germline CDR1 and CDR2 sequences are MNHEY and SVGEGT. CDR3 DNA sequence: TGTGCCAGCAGTTACTGGGGGCGCTTCCCCTTCGGCTACACCTTC. Translation: CASSYWGRFPFGYTF.

The CDR3 protein is CATSASGGRNEQFF. CDR3 nucleotide sequence: TGTGCCACCAGTGCTAGCGGGGGTCGCAATGAGCAGTTCTTC. The chain carries TRBV24-1 and TRBJ2-1; 10 bases are shared with TRBD2. The J segment lost 6 bases and the V segment lost 5 bases, leaving 3 bases of the junction unmatched. The CDR3 has 14 residues. Per the germline V gene, CDR1 is KGHDR and CDR2 is SFDVKD.

This clone occurred a few times. This rearrangement joins TRBV19 to TRBJ1-3; D unclear. The V gene's germline CDR1 is LNHDA and CDR2 SQIVND (reference sequence). Trimming took off 7 bases at V and 4 bases at J, with 14 bases between the two ends. The CDR3 has 14 amino acids. The CDR3 region is CASILEGYGNTIYF. The CDR3 nucleotides are TGTGCCAGTATCTTGGAGGGATACGGAAACACCATATATTTT.